Shown below are 15 T cell receptor beta chains from a single sample sequenced in a study of PD-1 blockade in classical Hodgkin lymphoma. Time point indicated: cycle 4 day 1 (C4D1), after around six weeks of nivolumab. The patients all showed relapse after autologous stem cell transplantation, while their brentuximab vedotin exposure varied. Through magnetic negative selection, CD8+ T cells were separated from PBMCs that had been thawed. Clones were read by immunoSEQ multiplex PCR, and TCRdb kept only the in-frame ones, dropping some. The sample consists of several thousand clones, 50% to 80% of them appearing once. This specimen was CD8+ T cells from blood, taken before the fourth cycle of nivolumab. These receptors were taken from a human donor with classical Hodgkin lymphoma.

The chain is built from TRBV15 and TRBJ2-7; 12 bases line up with TRBD2. The CDR3 consists of 16 residues. Germline V gives CDR1 LNHNV, CDR2 YYDKDF (reference sequence). J lost 6 bases, V lost 1 base, and 7 bases had no gene match. The CDR3 DNA reads as TGTGCCACCAGCAGAGGGACTAGCGGGATCCTTAGCGAGCAGTACTTC. It encodes CATSRGTSGILSEQYF.

The chain links TRBV19 to TRBJ2-1; D gene ambiguous. Germline V gene data show CDR1 as LNHDA and CDR2 as SQIVND (reference sequence). This CDR3 contains 12 residues. Trimming took 4 bases from V and 4 from J, leaving 5 bases between them. The CDR3 loop reads CASSSIYNEQFF. The CDR3 DNA sequence: TGTGCCAGTAGTAGTATATACAATGAGCAGTTCTTC. Based on the CDR3 plus reference TRBV19 and TRBJ2-1, the full variable domain is DGGITQSPKYLFRKEGQNVTLSCEQNLNHDAMYWYRQDPGQGLRLIYYSQIVNDFQKGDIAEGYSVSREKKESFPLTVTSAQKNPTAFYLCASSSIYNEQFFGPGTRLTVL.

The J gene is TRBJ2-1, the V gene TRBV4-1; TRBD1 is a possible D gene (5 bases). The germline CDR1 and CDR2 sequences are MGHRA and YSYEKL. V dropped 4 bases and J dropped 11 bases, with 15 bases sitting between them. This CDR3 is built from 13 residues. Here the CDR3 DNA reads TGCGCCAGCAGCCCCGTAGGGGCCACTAAGCAGTTCTTC. Its protein product is CASSPVGATKQFF.

The chain employs TRBV19 and TRBJ1-2; D is unresolved. This CDR3 region has 15 residues. The germline V gene has CDR1 LNHDA and CDR2 SQIVND (reference sequence). Trimming cost V 3 bases and J 4 bases, with 15 bases left between them. CDR3 nucleotide sequence: TGTGCCAGTAGTATCCTCTACTCGGCGCGCTATGGCTACACCTTC. Translated: CASSILYSARYGYTF.

There are a few counts of this clone. The chain links TRBV30 to TRBJ1-4; D uncertain. The germline gives CDR1 GTSNPN, CDR2 SVGIG (reference sequence). Trimming cost V 4 bases and J 0 bases, with 12 bases left between them. This CDR3 has 15 residues. The CDR3 coding sequence is TGTGCCTGGACCTGGACGGGTGCAACTAATGAAAAACTGTTTTTT. Translated: CAWTWTGATNEKLFF.

The genes are TRBV4-1 and TRBJ1-5; possible D gene TRBD1, 5 bases. The germline V gene has CDR1 MGHRA and CDR2 YSYEKL. This CDR3 region has 18 residues. Trimming removed 3 bases at V and 2 bases at J, with 20 bases between. The CDR3 nucleotides are TGCGCCAGCAGCCAGCATAGTGAGGGCCAGGGTGGCAATCAGCCCCAGCATTTT. Translated, it gives CASSQHSEGQGGNQPQHF.

This chain connects TRBV2 to TRBJ2-1; D remains unclear. There are 13 residues in the CDR3. V lost 4 bases and J 3 bases, leaving 7 bases between the germline ends. Germline V gene data show CDR1 as SNHLY and CDR2 as FYNNEI. Here the CDR3 reads CASSVNSYNEQFF. CDR3 nucleotides: TGTGCCAGCAGTGTGAACAGCTACAATGAGCAGTTCTTC.

The chain is built from TRBV5-5 and TRBJ1-5; D unclear. CDR3 length equals 13 residues. V gave up 4 bases and J gave up 4 bases, with 9 bases separating them. Germline V lookup: CDR1 SGHKS, CDR2 YYEKEE (reference sequence). The CDR3 DNA is TGTGCCAGCAGCCCCTGGAATAATCAGCCCCAGCATTTT. Its protein is CASSPWNNQPQHF.

The chain joins TRBV6-1 to TRBJ2-1; D might be TRBD2 (5 bases). V lost 2 bases and J 3 bases, leaving 14 bases between the germline ends. Germline V gene lookup returns CDR1 MNHNS and CDR2 SASEGT. CDR3 length: 16 amino acids. In DNA, the CDR3 is TGTGCCAGCAGTGAAACCGGGGTCCCCCGCTACAATGAGCAGTTCTTC. Its protein is CASSETGVPRYNEQFF.

This clone was seen more than once but under ten times. This chain joins TRBV7-6 and TRBJ1-4; D is ambiguous. V was cut by 0 bases and J by 7 bases, with 15 bases left in between. This CDR3 is 16 amino acids long. From germline, CDR1 is SGHVS and CDR2 FNYEAQ. CDR3 in amino acids: CASSLAVRFGGEKLFF. As DNA, the CDR3 is TGTGCCAGCAGCTTAGCAGTACGGTTCGGAGGTGAAAAACTGTTTTTT.

Of note for this clone: One end of the junction does not line up with germline, which may come from a read error. V usage is TRBV19 and J usage is TRBJ1-2, with a tentative D call TRBD1 (5 bases). The CDR3 spans 16 residues. CDR1 and CDR2 from the germline V gene are LNHDA and SQIVND (reference sequence). CDR3 bases: TGTGCCAGTAGTCTAGAAGACAGCCCACAGACCTATGGCTACACCTTC. Protein sequence: CASSLEDSPQTYGYTF.

This clone has a handful of counts. CDR3 coding DNA: TGTGCCAGCAGCTTGCGGGGAGTAGGGAACTATGGCTACACCTTC. This codes for CASSLRGVGNYGYTF. The gene calls are TRBV5-4 and TRBJ1-2, with D unresolved. Germline assignment: CDR1 SGHNT and CDR2 YYREEE (reference sequence). This CDR3 contains 15 residues. Trimming shortened V by 1 base and J by 2 bases, and 12 bases separated the two germline ends.

This clone is categorized as medium-sized (0.01 to 0.1%). This chain connects TRBV6-5 to TRBJ2-7; unclear D gene. The CDR3 extends over 12 amino acids. V lost 5 bases and J lost 1, with 6 bases in between. Germline assignment: CDR1 MNHEY and CDR2 SVGAGI. Here the CDR3 reads CASSPHSYEQYF. In nucleotides, the CDR3 is TGTGCCAGCAGTCCTCATTCCTACGAGCAGTACTTC.

There are a few counts of this clone. This chain links TRBV7-8 with TRBJ2-7; 10 bases match TRBD1. CDR1 is SGHVS, CDR2 FQNEAQ, per germline. The CDR3 sequence is 16 residues long. V lost 4 bases and J lost 1; bases outside the gene matches: 7. The CDR3: CASSYPGQGISYEQYF. The CDR3 DNA reads as TGTGCCAGCAGCTATCCGGGACAGGGGATTTCCTACGAGCAGTACTTC.

The DNA for the CDR3 is TGTGCCAGCAGCGCGCGGGACACCACAGATACGCAGTATTTT. Its translation: CASSARDTTDTQYF. V usage is TRBV5-5 and J usage is TRBJ2-3; D tentatively reads TRBD1 or TRBD2 (6 bases each). CDR1 SGHKS and CDR2 YYEKEE come from the germline V gene (reference sequence). V dropped 4 bases and J dropped 2 bases, with 11 bases sitting between them. The CDR3 sequence is 14 residues long.